This record concerns one TCR beta chain sequence. The clone's antigen remains unknown. Within one base of it there is no much larger clone, and no base qualities were kept. The record originates from a study of T cell responses to AZD1222 COVID-19 vaccine (dated by TCRdb to 2020 to 2023). About the full investigation: TCR sequencing covered some 240 trial participants: about 210 given two doses of AZD1222 and approximately 25 given two doses of MenACWY control vaccine. Enrollment into the trials was organized by age into subgroups of 18-55, 56-69 and 70-plus years, and those subgroups contained approximately 160, 26 and 62 TCR-sequenced participants, respectively.

The CDR3 regions of human TCRbeta chains were subjected to immunosequencing. Turning to the authors' computational methods: Repertoire TCRs were checked for matches against a reference library of SARS-CoV-2-specific TCRs that had been generated using the MIRA antigen-specificity platform. Breadth was defined as the fraction of unique TCRs that were SARS-CoV-2-associated, and depth was defined as the fraction of total T cells that were SARS-CoV-2-associated. Using the MIRA data, each spike-specific TCR was assigned both to the spike region to which the TCR was reactive and to a CD4 or CD8 class. Log10-transformed breadth and depth values were compared by one-way ANOVA with Sidak's multiple comparisons tests. TCRdb obtained this table from immuneACCESS and retained in-frame rearrangements with V and J assigned. These tables miss some clones; where compared with another copy, unresolved V genes account for less than half of the shortfall, and the remainder is unexplained. Clone size and the V and J calls come from that table; the DNA yielded D and trimming. The sample data list about 69,000 clones, and approximately 82% of these were observed just once. The ten largest clones capture nearly 25% of the sample.

The research as a whole found: A significant rise in spike-specific TCR breadth and depth was observed after two AZD1222 doses relative to day 0 and relative to MenACWY recipients. Most participants were white British and females outnumbered males, and the authors suggested that clonal diversity may have been underestimated. In the small 56-69-year group, the increase in depth fell short of significance, most likely because of low power. The whole spike protein was spanned by vaccine-associated CD4 TCRs, and dominant responses were seen in regions 160-218 and 743-854. Epitopes outside the regions mutated in the B.1.351 and B.1.1.7 variants were reportedly recognized by nearly half of the unique spike-specific TCRs. Because no day 14 peak-response samples were available, repertoires were characterized only after the peak T cell response. Only five to seven AZD1222 recipients were SARS-CoV-2 seropositive at baseline, limiting conclusions about previously exposed vaccinees.

The label giving this sample's time point can be read as: about 28 days (+/-7) after the second vaccine dose. AZD1222 recipients given second doses at about 4 weeks or at about 12 weeks were pooled, since spike-specific TCR depth and breadth were not found to differ between the two schedules. Vaccinee samples were obtained from the UK trials COV001 and COV002, which included a single-blind randomized controlled phase 2/3 trial of AZD1222 (ChAdOx1 nCoV-19) in healthy adults. For TCRbeta chain sequencing, PBMC samples were collected from trial participants at day 0 and at day 28 after the second dose. The V end loses 7 bases and the J end loses 9 bases, and a stretch of 20 bases separates them. Sequences SGHRS (CDR1) and YFSETQ (CDR2) are obtained from the germline V gene. Measured from the cysteine to the phenylalanine, the CDR3 is 14 residues long. Only the CDR3 DNA stays, 42 bases, in frame from base 1.

This sequence uses TRBV5-1 and TRBJ2-1; a weak D assignment points to TRBD1 (6 bases agree). The sequencing here drew on peripheral blood, taken 28 days after the second AZD1222 dose. This sequence originates from an adult who received the AZD1222 COVID-19 vaccine. CDR3 protein: CASAGTSPPGEQFF. The nucleotides are TGCGCCAGCGCCGGGACAAGCCCCCCCGGTGAGCAGTTCTTC.